The present T cell receptor (beta chain) was sequenced within a study of shared clonotypes between healthy human individuals. Profiled with immunoSEQ multiplex PCR; TCRdb holds only in-frame clones, not every one. The sample contains millions of clones, 90% to 95% of which appear only once. Germline V lookup: CDR1 SGHRS, CDR2 YFSETQ. The CDR3 consists of 13 residues. Trimming removed 2 bases from V and 9 bases from J; junction bases left unmatched: 5. Notes on this clone: The antigen is undetermined.

Findings and caveats of the study: For naive CD4 cells, approximately 4.7% of clonotypes were shared across several donors.

The gene calls are TRBV5-1 and TRBJ2-1; 7 nucleotides match TRBD2. Sequencing used naive CD4+ T cells sorted from blood. Documented subset: CD45RA+ positively selected. This receptor was taken from a man aged 18 to 35 in good health. CDR3 sequence reads: CASSFPGGGEQFF. CDR3 in DNA: TGCGCCAGCAGCTTCCCGGGGGGAGGTGAGCAGTTCTTC.